One T cell receptor beta chain is described in this entry. No antigen is known for it. CDR3-region Arm-PCR and iRepertoire HTBI primers produced the TCR beta libraries. Each CDR3 protein gets one entry after TCRdb re-called the multiplex PCR reads with MiXCR. In the table there are hundreds of thousands of distinct CDR3 sequences, roughly 15% of which are singletons. The sample comes from a study of regulatory T cells in long-lasting Graves disease. Regarding time point: newly diagnosed GD, antithyroid drugs for less than 3 months. Researchers made the TCR library from RNA that was extracted from PBMCs. In this cohort, patients came from an endocrinology department located in Xi'an, China. A peripheral blood sample, 7 to 9.5 milliliters in volume, was drawn into EDTA tubes. General study results and limits: Among the persistent patients, 2,741 public clonotypes were shared, more than the 950 to 1,000 shared among new patients.

There are 13 residues in the CDR3. The germline V and J ends were trimmed by 5 bases and 0 bases, with 5 bases remaining between them. In addition, the sample was reused for a study of T cells in Graves' hyperthyroidism and ophthalmopathy.

The rearrangement links TRBV12-3 or TRBV12-4 to TRBJ2-4; D remains ambiguous. This receptor was taken from a woman aged 25-40 years with Graves disease. Sequences were derived from peripheral blood mononuclear cells (PBMCs), sampled at new diagnosis, from a patient treated with antithyroid drugs. DNA for the CDR3: TGTGCCAGCAGTCAGATAGCCAAAAACATTCAGTACTTC. Its protein product is CASSQIAKNIQYF.